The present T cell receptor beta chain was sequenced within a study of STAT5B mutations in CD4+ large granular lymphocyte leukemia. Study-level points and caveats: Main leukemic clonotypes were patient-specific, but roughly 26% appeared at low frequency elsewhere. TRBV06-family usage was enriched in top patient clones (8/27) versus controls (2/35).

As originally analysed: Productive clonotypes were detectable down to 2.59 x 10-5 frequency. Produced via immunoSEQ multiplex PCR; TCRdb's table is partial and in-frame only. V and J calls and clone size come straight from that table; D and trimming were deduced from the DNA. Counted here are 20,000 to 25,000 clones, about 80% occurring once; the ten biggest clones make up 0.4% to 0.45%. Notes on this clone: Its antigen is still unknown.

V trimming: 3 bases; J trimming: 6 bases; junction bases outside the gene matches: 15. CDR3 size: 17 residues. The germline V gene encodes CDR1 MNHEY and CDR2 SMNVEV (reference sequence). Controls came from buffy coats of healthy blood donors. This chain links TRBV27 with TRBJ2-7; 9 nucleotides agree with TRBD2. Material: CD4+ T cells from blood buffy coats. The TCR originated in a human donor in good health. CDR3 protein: CASSFSSPGLAGFEQYF. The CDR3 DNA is TGTGCCAGCAGTTTTTCCTCCCCCGGCCTAGCGGGATTCGAGCAGTACTTC.